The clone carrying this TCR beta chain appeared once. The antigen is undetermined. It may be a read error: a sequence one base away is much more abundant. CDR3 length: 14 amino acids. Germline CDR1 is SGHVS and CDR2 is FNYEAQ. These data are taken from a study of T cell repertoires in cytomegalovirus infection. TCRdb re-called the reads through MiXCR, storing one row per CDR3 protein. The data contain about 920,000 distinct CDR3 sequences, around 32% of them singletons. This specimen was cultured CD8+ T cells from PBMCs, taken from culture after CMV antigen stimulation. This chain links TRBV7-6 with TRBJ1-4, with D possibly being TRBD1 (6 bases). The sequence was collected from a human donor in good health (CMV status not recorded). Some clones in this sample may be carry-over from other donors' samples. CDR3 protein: CTSSFRGSNEKLFF. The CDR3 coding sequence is TGTACCAGCAGCTTCAGGGGATCTAATGAAAAACTGTTTTTT.